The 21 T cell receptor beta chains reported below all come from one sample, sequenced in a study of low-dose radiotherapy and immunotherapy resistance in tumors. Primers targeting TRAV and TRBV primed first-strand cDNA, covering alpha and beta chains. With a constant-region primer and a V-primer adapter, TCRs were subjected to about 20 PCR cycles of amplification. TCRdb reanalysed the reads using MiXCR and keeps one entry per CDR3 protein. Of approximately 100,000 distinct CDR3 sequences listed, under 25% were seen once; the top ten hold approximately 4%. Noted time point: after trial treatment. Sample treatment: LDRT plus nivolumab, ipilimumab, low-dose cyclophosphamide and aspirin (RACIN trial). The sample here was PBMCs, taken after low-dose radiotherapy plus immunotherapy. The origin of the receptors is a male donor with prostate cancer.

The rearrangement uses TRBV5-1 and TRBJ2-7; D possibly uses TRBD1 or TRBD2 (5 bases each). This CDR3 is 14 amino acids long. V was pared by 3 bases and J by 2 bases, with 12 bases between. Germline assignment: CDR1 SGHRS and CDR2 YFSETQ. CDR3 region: CASSSAGTAYEQYF. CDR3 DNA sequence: TGCGCCAGCAGCTCCGCCGGGACGGCCTACGAGCAGTACTTC.

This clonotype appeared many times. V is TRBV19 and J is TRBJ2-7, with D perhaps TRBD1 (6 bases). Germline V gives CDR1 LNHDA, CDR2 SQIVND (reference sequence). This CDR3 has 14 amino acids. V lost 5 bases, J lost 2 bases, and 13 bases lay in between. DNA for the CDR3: TGTGCCAGTAGTTCGGACAGTTCTACCTACGAGCAGTACTTC. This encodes CASSSDSSTYEQYF. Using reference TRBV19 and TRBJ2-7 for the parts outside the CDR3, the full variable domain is DGGITQSPKYLFRKEGQNVTLSCEQNLNHDAMYWYRQDPGQGLRLIYYSQIVNDFQKGDIAEGYSVSREKKESFPLTVTSAQKNPTAFYLCASSSDSSTYEQYFGPGTRLTVT.

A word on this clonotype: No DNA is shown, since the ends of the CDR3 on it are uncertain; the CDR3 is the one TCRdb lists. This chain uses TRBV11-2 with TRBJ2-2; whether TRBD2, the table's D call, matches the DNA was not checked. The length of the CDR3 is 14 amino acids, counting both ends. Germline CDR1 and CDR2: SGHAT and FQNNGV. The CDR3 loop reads CASSLGIDGELFFF.

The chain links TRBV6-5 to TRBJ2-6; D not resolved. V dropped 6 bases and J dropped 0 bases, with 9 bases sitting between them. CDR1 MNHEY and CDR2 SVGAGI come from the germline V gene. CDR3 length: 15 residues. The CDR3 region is CASSPSTSGANVLTF. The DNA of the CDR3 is TGTGCCAGCAGCCCCTCCACCTCTGGGGCCAACGTCCTGACTTTC.

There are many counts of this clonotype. Written as DNA, the CDR3 is TGTGCCAGCTCACCGAGGTTGACAGGTGGATTAACAGATACGCAGTATTTT. It is translated as CASSPRLTGGLTDTQYF. The chain carries TRBV18 and TRBJ2-3; D perhaps matches TRBD1 (6 bases). From germline, CDR1 is KGHSH and CDR2 LQKENI. V was cut by 3 bases and J by 3 bases, with 19 bases left in between. The CDR3 runs 17 residues.

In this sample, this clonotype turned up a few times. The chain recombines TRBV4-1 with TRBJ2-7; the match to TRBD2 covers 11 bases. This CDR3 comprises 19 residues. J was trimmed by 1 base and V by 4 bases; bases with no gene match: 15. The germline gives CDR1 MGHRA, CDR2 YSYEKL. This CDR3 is CASSRRLFGLAGGSYEQYF. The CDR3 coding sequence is TGCGCCAGCAGCCGACGACTTTTTGGGCTAGCGGGGGGTTCCTACGAGCAGTACTTC.

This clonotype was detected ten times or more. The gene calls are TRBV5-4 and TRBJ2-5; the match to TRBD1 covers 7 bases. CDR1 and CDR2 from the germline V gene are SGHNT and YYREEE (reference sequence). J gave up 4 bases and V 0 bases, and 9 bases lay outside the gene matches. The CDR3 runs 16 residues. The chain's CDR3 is CASSLATGAPTETQYF. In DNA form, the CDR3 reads TGTGCCAGCAGCTTGGCCACAGGGGCGCCAACAGAGACCCAGTACTTC.

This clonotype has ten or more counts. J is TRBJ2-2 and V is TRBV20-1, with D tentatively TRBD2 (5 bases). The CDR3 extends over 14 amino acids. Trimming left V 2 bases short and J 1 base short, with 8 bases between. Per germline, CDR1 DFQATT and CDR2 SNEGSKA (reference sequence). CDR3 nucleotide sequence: TGCAGTGCTAGACTCCGGGGGAACACCGGGGAGCTGTTTTTT. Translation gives CSARLRGNTGELFF.

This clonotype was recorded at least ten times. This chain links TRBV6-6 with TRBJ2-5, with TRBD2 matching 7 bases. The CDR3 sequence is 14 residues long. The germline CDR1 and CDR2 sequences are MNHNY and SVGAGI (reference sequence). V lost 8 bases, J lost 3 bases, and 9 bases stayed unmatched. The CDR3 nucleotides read TGTGCCAGCTTTGATGGGGCGGGGGAAGAGACCCAGTACTTC. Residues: CASFDGAGEETQYF.

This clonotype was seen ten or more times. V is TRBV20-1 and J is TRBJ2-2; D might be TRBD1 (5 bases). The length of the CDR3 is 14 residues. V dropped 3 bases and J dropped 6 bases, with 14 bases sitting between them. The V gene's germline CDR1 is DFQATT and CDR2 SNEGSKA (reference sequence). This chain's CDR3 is CSASGAGSAGELFF. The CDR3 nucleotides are TGCAGTGCTAGTGGGGCCGGGTCGGCCGGGGAGCTGTTTTTT.

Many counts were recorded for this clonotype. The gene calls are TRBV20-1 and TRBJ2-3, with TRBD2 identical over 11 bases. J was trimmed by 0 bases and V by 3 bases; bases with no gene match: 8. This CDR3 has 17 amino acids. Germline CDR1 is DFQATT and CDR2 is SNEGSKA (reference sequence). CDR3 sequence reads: CSASRLAGGSSTDTQYF. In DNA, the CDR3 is TGCAGTGCTAGTCGGCTAGCGGGGGGTTCTAGCACAGATACGCAGTATTTT.

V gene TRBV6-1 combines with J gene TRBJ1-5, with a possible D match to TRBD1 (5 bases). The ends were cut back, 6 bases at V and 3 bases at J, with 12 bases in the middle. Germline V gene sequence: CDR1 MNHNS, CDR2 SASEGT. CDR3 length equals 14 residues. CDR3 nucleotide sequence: TGTGCCAGCAGAACCTCACAGGTCAATCAGCCCCAGCATTTT. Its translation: CASRTSQVNQPQHF.

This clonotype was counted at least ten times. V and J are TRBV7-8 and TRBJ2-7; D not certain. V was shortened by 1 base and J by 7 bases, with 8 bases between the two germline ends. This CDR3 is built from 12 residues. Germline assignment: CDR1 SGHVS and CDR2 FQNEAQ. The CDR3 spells CASSLGVREQYF. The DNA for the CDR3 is TGTGCCAGCAGCTTAGGGGTTCGAGAGCAGTACTTC.

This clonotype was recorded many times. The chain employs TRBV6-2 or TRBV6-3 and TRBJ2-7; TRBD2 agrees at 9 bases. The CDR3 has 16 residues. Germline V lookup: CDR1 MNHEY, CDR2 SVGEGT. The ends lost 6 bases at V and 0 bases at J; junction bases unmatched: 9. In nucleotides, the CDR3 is TGTGCCAGCAGCCAGAGCGGGGGGTTTAGCTCCTACGAGCAGTACTTC. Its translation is CASSQSGGFSSYEQYF.

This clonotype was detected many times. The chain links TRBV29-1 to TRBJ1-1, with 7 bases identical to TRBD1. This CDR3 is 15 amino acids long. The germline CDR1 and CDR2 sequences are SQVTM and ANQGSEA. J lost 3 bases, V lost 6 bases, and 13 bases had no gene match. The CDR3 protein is CSVFPEGASDTEAFF. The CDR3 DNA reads TGCAGCGTATTTCCCGAGGGGGCATCGGACACTGAAGCTTTCTTT.

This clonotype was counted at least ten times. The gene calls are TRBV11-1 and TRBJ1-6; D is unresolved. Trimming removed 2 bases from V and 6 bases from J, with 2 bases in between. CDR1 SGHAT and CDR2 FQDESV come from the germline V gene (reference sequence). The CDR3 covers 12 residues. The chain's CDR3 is CASSLLNSPLHF. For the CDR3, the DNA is TGTGCCAGCAGCTTACTTAATTCACCCCTCCACTTT.

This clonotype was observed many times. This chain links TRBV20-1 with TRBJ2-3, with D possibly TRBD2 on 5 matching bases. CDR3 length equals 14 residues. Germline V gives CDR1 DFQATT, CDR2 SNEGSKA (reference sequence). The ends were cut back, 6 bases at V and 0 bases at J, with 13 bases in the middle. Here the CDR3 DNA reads TGCAGTGCCCCGTACGAGGGAAGCACAGATACGCAGTATTTT. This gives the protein CSAPYEGSTDTQYF.

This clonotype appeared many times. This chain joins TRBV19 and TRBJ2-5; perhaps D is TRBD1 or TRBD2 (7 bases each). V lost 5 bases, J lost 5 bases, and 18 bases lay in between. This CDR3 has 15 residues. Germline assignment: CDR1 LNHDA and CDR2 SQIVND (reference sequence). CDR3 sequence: CASSPPGGGWETQYF. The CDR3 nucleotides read TGTGCCAGTAGTCCGCCAGGGGGGGGTTGGGAGACCCAGTACTTC. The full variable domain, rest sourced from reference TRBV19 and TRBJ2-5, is DGGITQSPKYLFRKEGQNVTLSCEQNLNHDAMYWYRQDPGQGLRLIYYSQIVNDFQKGDIAEGYSVSREKKESFPLTVTSAQKNPTAFYLCASSPPGGGWETQYFGPGTRLLVL.

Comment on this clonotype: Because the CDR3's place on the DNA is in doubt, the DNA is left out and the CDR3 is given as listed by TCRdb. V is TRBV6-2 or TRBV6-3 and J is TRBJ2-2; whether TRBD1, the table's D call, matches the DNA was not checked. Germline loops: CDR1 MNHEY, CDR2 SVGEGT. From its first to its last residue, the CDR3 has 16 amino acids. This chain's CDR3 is CAILTGTSTGELFFFF.

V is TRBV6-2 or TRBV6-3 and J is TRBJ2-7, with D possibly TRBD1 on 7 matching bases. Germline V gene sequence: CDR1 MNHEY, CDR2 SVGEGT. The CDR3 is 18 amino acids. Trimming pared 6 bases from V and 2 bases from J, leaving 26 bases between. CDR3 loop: CASRIAGQPLSGAYEQYF. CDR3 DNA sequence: TGTGCCAGCAGGATCGCGGGACAGCCTCTTTCCGGGGCCTACGAGCAGTACTTC.

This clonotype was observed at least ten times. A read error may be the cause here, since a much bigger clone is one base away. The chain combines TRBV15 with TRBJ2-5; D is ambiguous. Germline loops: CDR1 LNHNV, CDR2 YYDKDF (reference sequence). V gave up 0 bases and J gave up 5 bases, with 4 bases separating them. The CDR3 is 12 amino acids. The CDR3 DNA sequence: TGTGCCACCAGCAGAGATCTGGAGACCCAGTACTTC. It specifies CATSRDLETQYF.